This T cell receptor beta chain appears in the sequencing data of a study of Graves' ophthalmopathy and Graves' hyperthyroidism. Points from the study as a whole: With approximately 88% sensitivity and approximately 80% specificity, a 13-signature model separated ophthalmopathy from stable hyperthyroidism.

This CDR3 comprises 12 residues. Trimming removed 8 bases at V and 4 bases at J, with 14 bases between. The germline CDR1 and CDR2 sequences are GTSNPN and SVGIG (reference sequence). The sample holds many counts of this clonotype. Its antigen is not known. RNA transcripts provided the template for amplifying TCR beta CDR3 regions. HTBI-primed first-round RT-PCR preceded second-round multiplex PCR. TCRdb re-called the multiplex PCR reads with MiXCR, one entry per CDR3 protein. The profile covers roughly 500,000 distinct CDR3 sequences, with approximately 15% appearing a single time and about 9.4% taken by the ten largest.

This receptor was obtained from a woman in her twenties or thirties with Graves' ophthalmopathy. This sequence joins TRBV30 and TRBJ1-2; tentatively, D is TRBD1 (6 bases). Sequenced: blood. For the CDR3, the DNA is TGTGCCATGGACGGGACATTCTATGGCTACACCTTC. This sequence encodes CAMDGTFYGYTF.